The next 16 T cell receptor beta chains were all read from a single sample in a study of response to subunit inactivated influenza vaccine. TCRdb reanalysed the RT-PCR reads using MiXCR and keeps one entry per CDR3 protein. Of about 570,000 distinct CDR3 sequences in the sample, around 11% were seen once. The data were also submitted as part of a second study, on T cells expressing NK-cell markers. That work states: Production of TCR beta cDNA relied on 5'RACE template switching with UMIs.

The starting material was PBMCs from blood, obtained on the day of vaccination. The source is a man aged 45-65 years who received an inactivated influenza vaccine.

Details on this clonotype: A much larger clone lies a single base off, so this may be a read error. The V and J genes are TRBV7-2 and TRBJ2-1; D not resolved. The CDR3 runs 15 residues. V was shortened by 3 bases and J by 3 bases, with 12 bases between the two germline ends. Germline-derived CDR1 and CDR2 are SGHTA and FQGNSA. The CDR3 here is CASSFLAPSYNEQFF. In nucleotides, the CDR3 is TGTGCCAGCAGCTTTTTAGCCCCTAGCTACAATGAGCAGTTCTTC.

This clonotype was found a few times. The chain couples TRBV7-2 to TRBJ2-3, with D unresolved. Germline V gene lookup returns CDR1 SGHTA and CDR2 FQGNSA. V lost 4 bases and J 2 bases, leaving 13 bases between the germline ends. The CDR3 totals 15 residues. The CDR3 here is CASSSRPPYTDTQYF. The CDR3 DNA is TGTGCCAGCAGCTCCCGACCGCCTTACACAGATACGCAGTATTTT.

This chain connects TRBV19 to TRBJ2-7; 8 bases are shared with TRBD1. This CDR3 region has 15 residues. Germline V gives CDR1 LNHDA, CDR2 SQIVND (reference sequence). J was trimmed by 4 bases and V by 3 bases; bases with no gene match: 8. The CDR3 reads CASSISDRAAYEQYF. For the CDR3, the DNA is TGTGCCAGTAGTATCTCGGACAGGGCTGCGTACGAGCAGTACTTC.

This clonotype was counted ten times or more. The chain uses TRBV5-6 and TRBJ2-4, with a possible D match to TRBD2 (7 bases). This CDR3 spans 16 amino acids. Germline V CDR1 and CDR2: SGHDT, YYEEEE. The V and J ends lost 6 bases and 7 bases respectively, with 23 bases between them. CDR3 coding DNA: TGTGCCAGCATGCCCTATGGGGGGGGCCGAGGGAACATTCAGTACTTC. This sequence encodes CASMPYGGGRGNIQYF.

This chain links TRBV5-1 with TRBJ2-5; the match to TRBD1 covers 8 bases. Germline trimming cut 3 bases from V and 5 bases from J; bases unmatched to any gene: 9. Germline V gives CDR1 SGHRS, CDR2 YFSETQ. CDR3 length: 15 residues. The CDR3 here is CASSWRTGRLETQYF. Written as DNA, the CDR3 is TGCGCCAGCAGCTGGAGGACAGGGCGATTGGAGACCCAGTACTTC.

The sample holds many counts of this clonotype. V gene TRBV18 combines with J gene TRBJ1-1; no reliable D call. V was pared by 3 bases and J by 0 bases, with 17 bases between. Germline CDR1 KGHSH, CDR2 LQKENI. CDR3 length: 17 amino acids. The chain's CDR3 is CASSPLLRRSMNTEAFF. Written as DNA, the CDR3 is TGTGCCAGCTCACCCCTCCTGAGGCGGTCAATGAACACTGAAGCTTTCTTT.

This clonotype has only a few counts. This sequence joins TRBV7-2 and TRBJ2-1; TRBD2 matches at 8 bases. The J segment lost 7 bases and the V segment lost 5 bases, leaving 10 bases of the junction unmatched. This CDR3 is 15 amino acids long. Germline-derived CDR1 and CDR2 are SGHTA and FQGNSA. The CDR3 DNA is TGTGCCAGCAGCCGTAGCGGGGCCCTTGTTAATGAGCAGTTCTTC. Translation gives CASSRSGALVNEQFF.

This clonotype was recorded once. The J gene is TRBJ2-3, the V gene TRBV20-1; 10 positions match TRBD2. With 4 bases clipped from V and 6 bases from J, the junction kept 10 bases outside the gene matches. This CDR3 has 15 amino acids. Germline values: CDR1 DFQATT, CDR2 SNEGSKA (reference sequence). In DNA, the CDR3 is TGCAGTGCTACCTCGACTAGCGGGCCACGGGATACGCAGTATTTT. This codes for CSATSTSGPRDTQYF.

This clonotype came up many times. The rearrangement links TRBV5-1 to TRBJ1-4; 8 bases match TRBD1. Per germline, CDR1 SGHRS and CDR2 YFSETQ. CDR3 length: 15 residues. Trimming cost V 2 bases and J 3 bases; bases outside gene matches: 3. The CDR3 region has the DNA TGCGCCAGCAGCTTACAGGGGGTCGCTAATGAAAAACTGTTTTTT. Protein: CASSLQGVANEKLFF.

In this sample, this clonotype turned up many times. The chain links TRBV20-1 to TRBJ2-3, with no clear D. V dropped 1 base and J dropped 5 bases, with 7 bases sitting between them. The CDR3 is 12 amino acids. In germline, CDR1 is DFQATT, CDR2 SNEGSKA (reference sequence). The CDR3 DNA is TGCAGTGCTAGAGTCCTAGGAGATACGCAGTATTTT. Its protein is CSARVLGDTQYF.

This clonotype was counted between two and nine times. The rearrangement uses TRBV15 and TRBJ2-3, with 9 nucleotides matching TRBD2. V was pared by 4 bases and J by 3 bases, with 11 bases of the junction left unmatched. The CDR3 is 17 amino acids. Germline values: CDR1 LNHNV, CDR2 YYDKDF (reference sequence). The CDR3 DNA follows: TGTGCCACCAGCATCACCAAAAGCGGGGGGCGGACAGATACGCAGTATTTT. It specifies CATSITKSGGRTDTQYF.

This clonotype was seen repeatedly, ten times or more. The chain employs TRBV29-1 and TRBJ2-1; D ambiguous. Germline V gene data show CDR1 as SQVTM and CDR2 as ANQGSEA. There are 12 residues in the CDR3. V shed 8 bases and J shed 11 bases, with 19 bases lying between them. The DNA of the CDR3 is TGCAGCCCGGTTGGGTGGTCTGGACAGCAGTTCTTC. Protein product: CSPVGWSGQQFF.

This clonotype was observed once. This chain joins TRBV1 and TRBJ1-5. TRBV1 corresponds to a pseudogene. This CDR3 is built from 15 residues. The CDR3 sequence is CTSSGESVCNQPQHF. CDR3 DNA: TGCACCAGCAGCGGTGAAAGTGTTTGCAATCAGCCCCAGCATTTT.

The chain recombines TRBV4-1 with TRBJ2-3, with no clear D. CDR1 is MGHRA and CDR2 is YSYEKL in the germline V gene. The CDR3 spans 17 residues. The V end was cut by 0 bases, the J end by 7 bases, with 20 bases between. The CDR3 region has the DNA TGCGCCAGCAGCCAAGAACATCCTAGTCCAGCTTTGAATACGCAGTATTTT. Translated, it gives CASSQEHPSPALNTQYF.

This clonotype was detected ten times or more. The V gene is TRBV5-6, the J gene TRBJ1-1; D remains ambiguous. Germline V gives CDR1 SGHDT, CDR2 YYEEEE. V lost 5 bases and J 1 base, leaving 9 bases between the germline ends. The CDR3 has 13 residues. The CDR3: CASRGIANTEAFF. CDR3 coding DNA: TGTGCCAGCAGGGGTATCGCGAACACTGAAGCTTTCTTT. Full variable domain (rest looked up from reference TRBV5-6 and TRBJ1-1): DAGVTQSPTHLIKTRGQQVTLRCSPKSGHDTVSWYQQALGQGPQFIFQYYEEEERQRGNFPDRFSGHQFPNYSSELNVNALLLGDSALYLCASRGIANTEAFFGQGTRLTVV.

The rearrangement joins TRBV6-5 to TRBJ2-5; TRBD1 aligns across 9 bases. V trimming: 6 bases; J trimming: 0 bases; junction bases outside the gene matches: 11. This CDR3 spans 17 amino acids. Germline V gene data show CDR1 as MNHEY and CDR2 as SVGAGI. CDR3 residues: CASSLVITGGYQETQYF. In DNA, the CDR3 is TGTGCCAGCAGCTTAGTTATAACAGGGGGCTACCAAGAGACCCAGTACTTC.